This TCR beta chain is drawn from a study of blood T cell repertoires in COVID-19. Overall study context: Material from acute and convalescent COVID-19 was sourced from the United States, Italy and Spain.

A single count supports this clone. Repertoires were generated with immunoSEQ multiplex PCR, while TCRdb's copy carries only in-frame clones and drops some. The data contain roughly 180,000 clones, roughly 92% of them singletons. The CDR3 is made up of 17 amino acids. Germline lookup yields CDR1 SEHNR and CDR2 FQNEAQ (reference sequence). Trimming at V came to 5 bases and at J to 5 bases, leaving 10 bases not matched to a gene. Followed over time, Seattle patients had been enrolled while infection was active. Sequenced: peripheral blood. The chain employs TRBV7-9 and TRBJ2-5; TRBD2 matches at 14 bases. The TCR sequence derives from a man aged 25-45 years with COVID-19, enrolled during active disease. CDR3 region: CASSLGTSGGLRETQYF. The CDR3 DNA reads as TGTGCCAGCAGCCTGGGGACTAGCGGGGGCCTGAGGGAGACCCAGTACTTC.